Each of the 21 T cell receptor beta chains below was sequenced from the same sample in a study of cytomegalovirus exposure and HLA in healthy donors. PCR was performed using 60 Vbeta and 13 Jbeta primers. TCRdb keeps only in-frame clones here, not all; method: immunoSEQ multiplex PCR. Its table lists tens of thousands of clones. The material sequenced was PBMCs. These receptors were taken from a woman aged 60-70 years in good health and CMV-seropositive.

The chain employs TRBV5-5 and TRBJ1-5; D unclear. Germline CDR1 is SGHKS and CDR2 is YYEKEE (reference sequence). Trimming cost V 3 bases and J 9 bases, with 10 bases left between them. The CDR3 is 12 amino acids. Written as DNA, the CDR3 is TGTGCCAGCAGCTCCGAAACGGGGCCCCAGCATTTT. Protein: CASSSETGPQHF.

The chain has TRBV12-2 and TRBJ1-6; TRBD1, the D gene given by the table, was not confirmed from the DNA. TRBV12-2 is listed as a pseudogene. The CDR3 contains 17 residues. CDR3 nucleotides: TGTGCAAGTCGCTTACGTTGGGCCCGAACCTATAATTCACCCCTCCACTTT. The encoded protein is CASRLRWARTYNSPLHF.

The chain recombines TRBV5-1 with TRBJ2-3, with 7 bases matching TRBD2. With 6 bases clipped from V and 5 bases from J, the junction kept 6 bases outside the gene matches. This CDR3 has 13 residues. Germline-derived CDR1 and CDR2 are SGHRS and YFSETQ. The CDR3 loop reads CASNRGVQDTQYF. CDR3 bases: TGCGCCAGCAACCGGGGGGTGCAAGATACGCAGTATTTT.

This chain links TRBV4-3 with TRBJ1-1; D remains unclear. From germline, CDR1 is LGHNA and CDR2 YSLEER. V was clipped by 4 bases and J by 1 base, with 10 bases between them. The length of the CDR3 is 14 residues. DNA of the CDR3: TGCGCCAGCAGCCCCCTGGAGGGGAACACTGAAGCTTTCTTT. Translation gives CASSPLEGNTEAFF.

The V call is TRBV7-6, the J call TRBJ1-5, with unresolved D. Trimming pared 3 bases from V and 3 bases from J, leaving 9 bases between. The CDR3 extends over 14 amino acids. The germline gives CDR1 SGHVS, CDR2 FNYEAQ. The CDR3 loop is CASSLADTNQPQHF. The CDR3 DNA follows: TGTGCCAGCAGCTTGGCAGACACCAATCAGCCCCAGCATTTT.

V is TRBV28 and J is TRBJ1-2, with TRBD1 identical over 8 bases. CDR1 MDHEN and CDR2 SYDVKM come from the germline V gene. The CDR3 contains 16 residues. V dropped 5 bases and J dropped 6; count of bases not matched to a gene: 14. CDR3 residues: CASSGGIPGGGDGYTF. DNA of the CDR3: TGTGCCAGCAGTGGAGGGATCCCAGGGGGCGGGGATGGCTACACCTTC.

This chain connects TRBV5-6 to TRBJ1-2; TRBD1 matches 8 bases. CDR3 size: 14 residues. J lost 4 bases, V lost 5 bases, and 7 bases had no gene match. Germline CDR1 and CDR2: SGHDT and YYEEEE. The CDR3 DNA reads TGTGCCAGCAGTTCCGGGACAGGAGGCTATGGCTACACCTTC. Translating it yields CASSSGTGGYGYTF. The full variable domain, its missing parts supplied by reference TRBV5-6 and TRBJ1-2, is DAGVTQSPTHLIKTRGQQVTLRCSPKSGHDTVSWYQQALGQGPQFIFQYYEEEERQRGNFPDRFSGHQFPNYSSELNVNALLLGDSALYLCASSSGTGGYGYTFGSGTRLTVV.

The chain joins TRBV5-1 to TRBJ1-4, with TRBD1 matching 7 bases. Unmatched junction bases numbered 6, after V lost 2 bases and J lost 8 bases. The CDR3 has 14 residues. Germline CDR1 and CDR2: SGHRS and YFSETQ. CDR3 sequence: CASSFDRVGEKLFF. The CDR3 nucleotides read TGCGCCAGCAGCTTTGACAGGGTTGGGGAAAAACTGTTTTTT.

The chain recombines TRBV5-4 with TRBJ2-3; 8 bases match TRBD2. Germline assignment: CDR1 SGHNT and CDR2 YYREEE (reference sequence). The CDR3 has 15 amino acids. With 3 bases clipped from V and 6 bases from J, the junction kept 9 bases outside the gene matches. CDR3 protein: CASSSRAGVGDTQYF. The CDR3, as DNA: TGTGCCAGCAGCTCGCGAGCGGGGGTTGGGGATACGCAGTATTTT.

The chain links TRBV19 to TRBJ2-7, with unresolved D. The CDR3 spans 12 residues. The V gene's germline CDR1 is LNHDA and CDR2 SQIVND (reference sequence). Trimming cost V 2 bases and J 3 bases, with 5 bases left between them. CDR3 coding DNA: TGTGCCAGTAGTATACGAGACTACGAGCAGTACTTC. This translates into CASSIRDYEQYF.

CDR3 protein: CASSPGVGGKGHEQYF. The CDR3 nucleotides read TGTGCCAGCAGCCCTGGAGTCGGAGGGAAGGGACACGAGCAGTACTTC. The chain employs TRBV5-5 and TRBJ2-7; D might be TRBD2 (6 bases). Germline-derived CDR1 and CDR2 are SGHKS and YYEKEE (reference sequence). The CDR3 covers 16 residues. V was clipped by 4 bases and J by 5 bases, with 22 bases between them.

The chain recombines TRBV6-1 with TRBJ1-2, with TRBD1 matching 7 bases. This CDR3 is 14 amino acids long. Germline V gene sequence: CDR1 MNHNS, CDR2 SASEGT. The V gene end was trimmed by 1 base and the J gene end by 7 bases; junction bases not matched to a gene: 6. The CDR3 nucleotides are TGTGCCAGCAGTGAAGAAGCAGGGGGTCGTGGCTACACCTTC. Translation gives CASSEEAGGRGYTF.

The chain joins TRBV28 to TRBJ1-5; TRBD1 matches at 8 bases. There are 14 residues in the CDR3. V was clipped by 6 bases and J by 4 bases; unmatched bases: 5. Per the germline V gene, CDR1 is MDHEN and CDR2 is SYDVKM. CDR3: CASSPGTGNQPQHF. As DNA, the CDR3 is TGTGCCAGCAGCCCCGGGACAGGAAATCAGCCCCAGCATTTT.

V and J are TRBV27 and TRBJ1-1; D is unclear. In germline, CDR1 is MNHEY, CDR2 SMNVEV (reference sequence). This CDR3 is built from 13 residues. V lost 4 bases and J 1 base, leaving 7 bases between the germline ends. DNA of the CDR3: TGTGCCAGCAGTTATTCAAAGAACACTGAAGCTTTCTTT. This encodes CASSYSKNTEAFF.

The chain recombines TRBV5-1 with TRBJ2-5; 10 bases map to TRBD2. The V gene end was trimmed by 6 bases and the J gene end by 3 bases; junction bases not matched to a gene: 8. This CDR3 is 15 amino acids long. The germline gives CDR1 SGHRS, CDR2 YFSETQ. CDR3 region: CASTLLTSGEETQYF. The CDR3 coding sequence is TGCGCCAGCACTCTACTCACTAGCGGGGAAGAGACCCAGTACTTC. Full variable domain (rest looked up from reference TRBV5-1 and TRBJ2-5): KAGVTQTPRYLIKTRGQQVTLSCSPISGHRSVSWYQQTPGQGLQFLFEYFSETQRNKGNFPGRFSGRQFSNSRSEMNVSTLELGDSALYLCASTLLTSGEETQYFGPGTRLLVL.

This sequence joins TRBV29-1 and TRBJ1-3, with 8 positions matching TRBD1. V was clipped by 7 bases and J by 9 bases; unmatched bases: 14. This CDR3 has 14 residues. Germline CDR1 reads SQVTM; CDR2 reads ANQGSEA. The CDR3 here is CSARWEDRAGTIYF. The DNA for the CDR3 is TGCAGCGCTCGATGGGAGGACAGGGCGGGCACCATATATTTT.

Notes on this clone: An end of the junction does not agree with germline; a read error may underlie this. This chain connects TRBV7-7 to TRBJ2-1, with 11 bases aligning to TRBD2. This CDR3 has 15 amino acids. CDR1 and CDR2 from the germline V gene are SSHAT and FNYEAQ (reference sequence). This CDR3 reads CASSSLAGVDNEQFF. The CDR3 nucleotides read TGTGCTAGCAGCTCACTAGCGGGGGTAGACAATGAGCAGTTCTTC.

The chain uses TRBV29-1 and TRBJ2-1, with a weak D call TRBD1 (7 bases). Trimming stripped 6 bases from V and 5 bases from J, with 23 bases between. Per germline, CDR1 SQVTM and CDR2 ANQGSEA. The CDR3 extends over 16 amino acids. The CDR3 here is CSVLTGGGASDNEQFF. CDR3 in DNA: TGCAGCGTCCTAACTGGAGGGGGCGCTTCCGACAATGAGCAGTTCTTC.

The rearrangement links TRBV27 to TRBJ2-3; the match to TRBD1 covers 9 bases. J lost 4 bases, V lost 3 bases, and 8 bases had no gene match. The V gene's germline CDR1 is MNHEY and CDR2 SMNVEV (reference sequence). The CDR3 is made up of 16 amino acids. The CDR3 loop is CASSFQGQGPADTQYF. The CDR3 DNA reads as TGTGCCAGCAGTTTTCAGGGACAGGGTCCGGCAGATACGCAGTATTTT.

The chain couples TRBV7-9 to TRBJ1-2; D might be TRBD1 (5 bases). Germline V CDR1 and CDR2: SEHNR, FQNEAQ (reference sequence). The CDR3 runs to 14 residues. Trimming pared 11 bases from V and 4 bases from J, leaving 20 bases between. In DNA form, the CDR3 reads TGTGCCGGCCGGGGGGGGAACGCCACCTATGGCTACACCTTC. It yields the protein CAGRGGNATYGYTF.

The chain recombines TRBV11-3 with TRBJ2-7; 8 bases agree with TRBD1. Germline CDR1 reads SGHNT; CDR2 reads YENEEA. The CDR3 contains 14 residues. V lost 4 bases to trimming and J lost 1 base; unmatched junction nucleotides: 3. The CDR3 loop is CASSWDRSSYEQYF. The CDR3 region has the DNA TGTGCCAGCAGCTGGGACAGGTCATCCTACGAGCAGTACTTC. Full variable domain (remainder filled in from reference TRBV11-3 and TRBJ2-7): EAGVVQSPRYKIIEKKQPVAFWCNPISGHNTLYWYLQNLGQGPELLIRYENEEAVDDSQLPKDRFSAERLKGVDSTLKIQPAELGDSAVYLCASSWDRSSYEQYFGPGTRLTVT.